Below, 5 T cell receptor beta chains from the same sample are listed, as sequenced in a study of T cell repertoires in cytomegalovirus infection. A single record per CDR3 protein comes from TCRdb applying MiXCR to the reads. The table includes around 900,000 distinct CDR3 sequences, roughly 30% detected once. These receptors are not linked to any known antigen. This specimen consisted of cultured CD8+ T cells from PBMCs, obtained from culture after CMV antigen stimulation. These receptor sequences come from a human donor in good health (CMV status not recorded). Some clones in this sample may be carry-over from other donors' samples.

V and J are TRBV4-1 and TRBJ2-2, with TRBD2 matching over 8 bases. Unmatched junction bases numbered 7, after V lost 0 bases and J lost 4 bases. The germline V gene encodes CDR1 MGHRA and CDR2 YSYEKL. CDR3 length: 17 amino acids. Written as DNA, the CDR3 is TGCGCCAGCAGCCAAGATCCCAGCGGGGGACCCACCGGGGAGCTGTTTTTT. Residues: CASSQDPSGGPTGELFF.

The chain has TRBV7-4 and TRBJ1-5; D is possibly TRBD1 (5 bases). The V gene's germline CDR1 is SGHVT and CDR2 SQSDAQ. With 3 bases removed from V and 3 bases from J, the gap between germline ends came to 15 bases. The CDR3 has 16 residues. The CDR3 loop is CASSLGDGGDNQPQHF. The CDR3, as DNA: TGTGCCAGCAGCTTGGGGGACGGGGGTGACAATCAGCCCCAGCATTTT.

The CDR3 nucleotides are TGTGCCAGCAGCTTCGAAGATTCACCCCTCCACTTT. Its translation is CASSFEDSPLHF. The V call is TRBV7-9, the J call TRBJ1-6; D gene uncertain. The CDR3 is 12 residues long. Deletions cut 3 bases from V and 8 bases from J, with 5 bases between. Germline CDR1 SEHNR, CDR2 FQNEAQ (reference sequence).

This clonotype appeared a few times. The chain has TRBV2 and TRBJ2-7; a possible D gene is TRBD1 (6 bases). Germline loops: CDR1 SNHLY, CDR2 FYNNEI. This CDR3 region has 11 residues. The V gene lost 6 bases and the J gene lost 12 bases, with 15 bases spanning the gap. The CDR3 coding sequence is TGTGCCAGCAGCGTACAGGGAGTCCCGTACGTC. Its protein product is CASSVQGVPYV.

This clonotype occurred a few times. CDR3 in DNA: TGTGCCAGCAGCTCGGCGGGGCTCACCGGGGAGCTGTTTTTT. Residues: CASSSAGLTGELFF. The chain couples TRBV7-3 to TRBJ2-2; possible D gene TRBD2, 6 bases. The V gene lost 4 bases and the J gene lost 4 bases, with 10 bases spanning the gap. CDR1 and CDR2 (germline): SGHTA, FQGTGA. The CDR3 is 14 residues long.